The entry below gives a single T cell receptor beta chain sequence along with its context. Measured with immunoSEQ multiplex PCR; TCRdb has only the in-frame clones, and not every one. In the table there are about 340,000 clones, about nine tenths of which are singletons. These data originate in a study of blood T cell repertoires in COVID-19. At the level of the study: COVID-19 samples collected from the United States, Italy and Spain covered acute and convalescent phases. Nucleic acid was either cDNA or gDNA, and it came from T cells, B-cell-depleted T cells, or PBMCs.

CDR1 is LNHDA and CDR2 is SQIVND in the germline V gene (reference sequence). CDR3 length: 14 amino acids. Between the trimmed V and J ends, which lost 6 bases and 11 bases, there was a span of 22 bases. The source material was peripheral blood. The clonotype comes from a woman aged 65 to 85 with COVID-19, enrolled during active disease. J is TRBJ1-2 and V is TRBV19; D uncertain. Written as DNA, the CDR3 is TGTGCCAGTAGCACGGGTACCGGGTCTACTCGATACACCTTC. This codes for CASSTGTGSTRYTF.